This TCR beta chain originates from a study of a mutant IDH1 vaccine in newly diagnosed glioma (dated by TCRdb to the early 2020s). Looking at the study overall: Vaccination started 4-6 weeks after radiotherapy alone, or was given together with temozolomide cycles in the groups whose treatment included chemotherapy. Peripheral blood was drawn at six visits: V03 (baseline), V05, V07, V10, V12 and V13. Prior to enrollment, standard therapy consisting of radiotherapy alone, temozolomide alone, or radiochemotherapy with temozolomide had been administered to patients, with the combination being received by most patients. The week-35 safety follow-up took place at visit V12, and the week-47 end of study took place at visit V13. For exploratory analyses, some 24 treated patients had longitudinal TCRB deep sequencing done wherever samples were available. The 32 treated patients were roughly 62% male and about 40% female, with a mean age of approximately 38 years.

About this clone: Its antigen is currently not known. No quality values exist for individual bases; no much larger clone is one base distant.

The CDR3, from cysteine to phenylalanine, totals 16 residues. Of the read, only the CDR3 DNA is kept; its 48 bases are in frame from base 1. V is reduced by 3 bases and J by 3 bases, leaving a spacing of 18 bases between them. CDR1 and CDR2 (SNHLY, FYNNEI) derive from the germline V gene. The sample's time point label is to be understood as: week 35, safety follow-up. Each vaccine dose was 300 ug of a 20-mer mutant IDH1 peptide in Montanide, given subcutaneously with topical imiquimod. Patients were given eight vaccinations, in weeks 1, 3, 5, 7, 11, 15, 19 and 23, which matched visits V03 through V10. Donors had newly diagnosed WHO grade 3 or 4 IDH1-mutant astrocytomas with loss of nuclear ATRX. The samples were drawn from NOA16, a multicentre, single-arm, open-label phase I trial in Germany that tested a mutant IDH1 peptide vaccine in humans for the first time. Genomic DNA for TCRB sequencing was extracted from EDTA blood using the DNeasy Blood and Tissue Kit.

Receptor amplification or capture employed the immunoSEQ multiplex PCR assay. Following the manufacturer's protocol, the hsTCRB Kit was used to amplify rearranged TCR beta chain sequences. Sequencing of TCRB libraries was carried out on an Illumina MiSeq. Per the original workflow: The kit vendor's proprietary platform handled demultiplexing, trimming and gene mapping. Imported from immuneACCESS, the table was reduced by TCRdb to in-frame sequences with V and J called. These copies leave out some clones; in studies compared against another copy, an unresolved V gene accounts for under half, and the cause of the remainder is not known. D and trimming come from the DNA, and the V and J calls and clone size come from that table. Counted in this sample were over 65,000 clones; almost 85% of them appeared once. The top ten hold around 12% of the sample. Overall results and qualifications from the work: The authors stated that sample limitations prevented analyses of patient blood samples from being reproduced. Pseudoprogression seemed to be unrelated to changes in the top peripheral T cell clonotypes found by TCRB sequencing. Immune responses induced by the vaccine were seen in roughly 95% of patients across multiple MHC alleles. Selection of PBMC samples for TCRB deep sequencing was based on availability.

The chain joins TRBV2 to TRBJ2-7; tentative D gene TRBD2, with 6 bases matching. The TCR was taken from a man aged 18 to 29 with glioma. Specimen: PBMCs, collected from a glioma patient whose treatment included an IDH1 peptide vaccine. CDR3 loop: CASSDPASREFYEQYF. At the DNA level, the sequence is TGTGCCAGCAGTGACCCCGCCTCTCGGGAGTTCTACGAGCAGTACTTC. Beyond the CDR3, the reference TRBV2 and TRBJ2-7 genes provide the residues; the full variable domain reads: EPEVTQTPSHQVTQMGQEVILRCVPISNHLYFYWYRQILGQKVEFLVSFYNNEISEKSEIFDDQFSVERPDGSNFTLKIRSTKLEDSAMYFCASSDPASREFYEQYFGPGTRLTVT.